These T cell receptor beta chains were read from a single sample in a study of cytomegalovirus exposure and HLA in healthy donors. Clones were sequenced by immunoSEQ multiplex PCR, and TCRdb holds only the in-frame ones, with some missing. This sample carries 150,000 or so clones, about 74% of them seen once, and the ten largest clones take about 13%. Sequenced: PBMCs. These receptors all come from a man in his forties or fifties in good health and CMV-seropositive. Both conserved end residues are trimmed from each CDR3. Each record gives: V gene, J gene, CDR3 protein.

>TRBV7-2|TRBJ1-5
ASSLGGTSGQPQH
>TRBV5-4|TRBJ1-5
ASSFAGQNQPQH
>TRBV6-5|TRBJ1-1
ASSYQQGVFTEAF
>TRBV4-2|TRBJ2-7
ASSGQGAGYEQY
>TRBV7-2|TRBJ2-3
ASSSGLAGGGTDTQY
>TRBV30|TRBJ1-1
AWSVLRRTEAF
>TRBV5-1|TRBJ2-5
ASSRWGPWETQY
>TRBV5-1|TRBJ2-5
ASSLAPGLYETQY
>TRBV5-4|TRBJ2-3
ASSLLYSGTDTQY
>TRBV27|TRBJ2-1
ASSLWGKGSSYNEQF
>TRBV5-1|TRBJ2-1
ASSPGTSGSNEQF
>TRBV7-2|TRBJ2-7
ASSLGPADFYEQY
>TRBV5-1|TRBJ2-1
ASSLALATDEQF
>TRBV5-4|TRBJ2-4
AIATVPENSQY
>TRBV10-3|TRBJ1-2
AISESRGAAYGYT
>TRBV9|.
ASSVAPGGTYEQY
>TRBV4-2|TRBJ2-1
ASSQERGGFNEQF
>TRBV6-1|TRBJ2-7
ASGLLAAYEQY
>TRBV13|TRBJ2-3
ASSFSGLPSTDTQY
>TRBV27|TRBJ2-7
ASSLLTGEGEQY
>TRBV6-5|TRBJ2-1
ASSPQLAGANEQF
>TRBV11-3|TRBJ2-2
ASSLEGGANTGELF
>TRBV18|TRBJ1-6
ASSRSGTENSPLH
>TRBV27|TRBJ2-1
ASSRGTFNEQF
>TRBV29-1|TRBJ1-2
SVPQGSYGYT
>TRBV10-3|TRBJ1-4
AISEGPGYEKLF
>TRBV15|TRBJ2-1
ATSKAGSVNEQF
>TRBV7-6|TRBJ2-1
ASSLPSGGFNEQF
>TRBV4-2|TRBJ1-5
ASSQDRTGGLQPQH
>TRBV5-4|TRBJ2-4
ASSLWAGGPGKNIQY
>TRBV30|TRBJ2-7
AWETGSHEQY
>TRBV5-8|TRBJ2-3
ASSWALFSTDTQY
>TRBV28|TRBJ2-2
ASRLAGPTGELF
>TRBV2|TRBJ2-7
ASGKGASSGYEQY
>TRBV29-1|TRBJ2-7
SVSQGTSSYEQY
>TRBV7-9|TRBJ2-7
ASSLGGGSGFDSYEQY
>TRBV14|TRBJ2-7
ASRATSGSYEQY
>TRBV7-3|TRBJ1-1
ASSLTPRDSTAF
>TRBV29-1|TRBJ2-1
SVAPGFDNEQF
>TRBV6-6|TRBJ1-6
ASSYSTGAPNSPLH
>TRBV5-1|TRBJ1-2
ASSLGSRGPDYGYT
>TRBV7-6|TRBJ2-3
ASSSPGSDTQY
>TRBV4-1|TRBJ2-5
ASSAGLAQGETQY
>TRBV5-1|TRBJ2-3
ASSPRASGFSTDTQY
>TRBV9|TRBJ2-3
ASSPSDGAGDTQY
>TRBV29-1|TRBJ2-6
SVTGLGANVLT
>TRBV5-1|TRBJ2-1
ASSLDRQGGEQF
>TRBV28|TRBJ1-1
ASSTRTGIIEAF
>TRBV5-4|TRBJ1-1
ASSLQVGNTEAF
>TRBV11-2|TRBJ1-5
ASSRGGNQPQH
>TRBV27|TRBJ2-7
ASNAPSGNNQY